The rows below give T cell receptor beta chains drawn from one sample of a study of blood T cell repertoires in COVID-19. Only in-frame clones appear in the TCRdb table, and some are missing; sequencing was by immunoSEQ multiplex PCR. The sample includes about 160,000 clones, about 80% of them seen just once. Sequencing used PBMCs or T cells enriched from blood (not recorded which). Receptors originate from a woman aged 60-75 years who had recovered from COVID-19. CDR3s include the opening cysteine and the closing phenylalanine or tryptophan. A D gene is named only where the DNA matches it firmly. Expanded clones are given a class, and other clones once, few, many or no size at all.

clone size: once
J gene: TRBJ1-1
D gene: -
V gene: TRBV5-4
CDR3 DNA: TGTGCCAGCAGCTTAGGGCAGCGGATGGAGGTCAGCACTGAAGCTTTCTTT
CDR3 protein: CASSLGQRMEVSTEAFF

clone size: few
J gene: TRBJ1-1
D gene: -
V gene: TRBV2
CDR3 DNA: TGTGCCAGCAGTATTATGGGAGGAGGAGCTAACACTGAAGCTTTCTTT
CDR3 protein: CASSIMGGGANTEAFF

clone size: -
J gene: TRBJ1-6
D gene: -
V gene: TRBV6-5
CDR3 DNA: TGTGCCAGCAGTTACGGTGGGAGCTCCTATAATTCACCCCTCCACTTT
CDR3 protein: CASSYGGSSYNSPLHF

clone size: -
J gene: TRBJ2-3
D gene: -
V gene: TRBV2
CDR3 DNA: TGTGCCAGCAGTGACCGCAGGGTGAGCACAGATACGCAGTATTTT
CDR3 protein: CASSDRRVSTDTQYF

clone size: -
J gene: TRBJ1-2
D gene: -
V gene: TRBV7-9
CDR3 DNA: TGTGCCAGCAGCTCGAGGGTCTATGGCTACACCTTC
CDR3 protein: CASSSRVYGYTF

clone size: -
J gene: TRBJ2-7
D gene: -
V gene: TRBV6-7
CDR3 DNA: TGTGCCAGCAGTTACTCGAAGGTATCGGGGGGCACGTACGAGCAGTACTTC
CDR3 protein: CASSYSKVSGGTYEQYF

clone size: once
J gene: TRBJ2-2
D gene: -
V gene: TRBV18
CDR3 DNA: TGTGCCAGCTCACCTCAAGCGGAGACCGGGGAGCTGTTTTTT
CDR3 protein: CASSPQAETGELFF

clone size: -
J gene: TRBJ1-1
D gene: TRBD1
V gene: TRBV24-1
CDR3 DNA: TGTGCCACTAGTCACCAGGGGGCTGAAGCTTTCTTT
CDR3 protein: CATSHQGAEAFF

clone size: -
J gene: TRBJ1-5
D gene: TRBD1
V gene: TRBV30
CDR3 DNA: TGTGCCTGGAGAGGACAGGGTAATCAGCCCCAGCATTTT
CDR3 protein: CAWRGQGNQPQHF

clone size: -
J gene: TRBJ2-5
D gene: TRBD2
V gene: TRBV10-2
CDR3 DNA: TGCGCCAGCAGGTCTGGGCGGGGGGGCCTTGAGACCCAGTACTTC
CDR3 protein: CASRSGRGGLETQYF

clone size: -
J gene: TRBJ1-4
D gene: -
V gene: TRBV3-1/TRBV3-2
CDR3 DNA: TGTGCCAGCAGCCAAGCTGGGGAGGTTCTGAATGAAAAACTGTTTTTT
CDR3 protein: CASSQAGEVLNEKLFF

clone size: -
J gene: TRBJ2-5
D gene: -
V gene: TRBV15
CDR3 DNA: TGTGCCACCAGCAGAGATCGGACTGGCACGACCCAGTACTTC
CDR3 protein: CATSRDRTGTTQYF

clone size: -
J gene: TRBJ1-2
D gene: -
V gene: TRBV29-1
CDR3 DNA: TGCAGCGTTGAGAGTGGGGGGTGGCCTAACTATGGCTACACCTTC
CDR3 protein: CSVESGGWPNYGYTF

clone size: -
J gene: TRBJ1-5
D gene: TRBD1
V gene: TRBV5-8
CDR3 DNA: TGTGCCAGCAGCTTGGAGGGGGACAGGGTCAATCAGCCCCAGCATTTT
CDR3 protein: CASSLEGDRVNQPQHF

clone size: -
J gene: TRBJ2-6
D gene: -
V gene: TRBV6-5
CDR3 DNA: TGTGCCAGCAGTTACCAGGTCTCTGGGGCCAACGTCCTGACTTTC
CDR3 protein: CASSYQVSGANVLTF

clone size: -
J gene: TRBJ1-5
D gene: -
V gene: TRBV7-3
CDR3 DNA: TGTGCCAGCAGTAGAGGGTCCGGACAGCCCCAGCATTTT
CDR3 protein: CASSRGSGQPQHF

clone size: few
J gene: TRBJ2-7
D gene: TRBD2
V gene: TRBV6-5
CDR3 DNA: TGTGCCAGCAGTCTCGGGACTAGCGGCTACGAGCAGTACTTC
CDR3 protein: CASSLGTSGYEQYF

clone size: once
J gene: TRBJ2-5
D gene: -
V gene: TRBV29-1
CDR3 DNA: TGCAGCCTGCGGGCAGGCCAAGAGACCCAGTACTTC
CDR3 protein: CSLRAGQETQYF

clone size: -
J gene: TRBJ1-1
D gene: -
V gene: TRBV12-3/TRBV12-4
CDR3 DNA: TGTGCCAGCAGTTTCAGGGTTTATGCTGAAGCTTTCTTT
CDR3 protein: CASSFRVYAEAFF

clone size: -
J gene: TRBJ2-3
D gene: TRBD2
V gene: TRBV24-1
CDR3 DNA: TGTGCCACCAGTGAACTAGCGGGGCTCGGGGATACGCAGTATTTT
CDR3 protein: CATSELAGLGDTQYF